This TCR beta chain was profiled in a study of blood T cells in healthy people across ages. The study's findings and limits: Relative to aged donors, long-lived donors carried more naive CD4+ cells and displayed higher diversity.

The second PCR ran about 6 to 11 cycles with a sample-barcoded 5' primer and J-beta primers. TCRdb re-derived calls from the 5' RACE reads in MiXCR, one entry per CDR3 protein. The sample consists of hundreds of thousands of distinct CDR3 sequences, roughly two fifths of them appearing once. Each sample had at least 6 million PBMCs isolated. Per sample, no less than 5 micrograms of total RNA were extracted. To note about this clonotype: Its antigen is not identified.

CDR3 length: 15 amino acids. Germline V CDR1 and CDR2: MNHEY, SVGAGI. Germline trimming cut 6 bases from V and 0 bases from J; bases unmatched to any gene: 5. This TCR was recovered from a man at least 80 years old in good health. J is TRBJ2-1 and V is TRBV6-5; TRBD2 matches at 7 bases. Sequencing was done on a sample of blood. The chain's CDR3 is CASSQSGNSYNEQFF. CDR3 nucleotides: TGTGCCAGCAGCCAAAGCGGGAACTCCTACAATGAGCAGTTCTTC.